The 20 T cell receptor beta chains below all came from one sample that was sequenced in a study of cytomegalovirus exposure and HLA in healthy donors. 13 Jbeta primers and 60 Vbeta primers were used for the PCR. TCRdb's copy holds only in-frame clones and misses some; the assay was immunoSEQ multiplex PCR. The sample consists of some 200,000 clones, 70% of them appearing once. What was sequenced was PBMCs. The receptors derive from a man aged 35 to 55 in good health and CMV-seropositive.

The chain uses TRBV28 and TRBJ1-2; 10 nucleotides align to TRBD1. The CDR3 length is 14 residues. Germline lookup yields CDR1 MDHEN and CDR2 SYDVKM. Germline trimming cut 5 bases from V and 10 bases from J; bases unmatched to any gene: 10. The DNA of the CDR3 is TGTGCCAGCAGTCCCCGGGACAGGGGAGCCGTCTACACCTTC. This encodes CASSPRDRGAVYTF.

This clone was observed a handful of times. The chain employs TRBV2 and TRBJ1-5; D is possibly TRBD1 (5 bases). Germline V gene lookup returns CDR1 SNHLY and CDR2 FYNNEI. V was trimmed by 5 bases and J by 4 bases, leaving 9 bases between them. The CDR3 length is 13 residues. CDR3 residues: CASSPRVNQPQHF. CDR3 DNA sequence: TGTGCCAGCAGTCCCAGGGTAAATCAGCCCCAGCATTTT. The full variable domain, rest sourced from reference TRBV2 and TRBJ1-5, is EPEVTQTPSHQVTQMGQEVILRCVPISNHLYFYWYRQILGQKVEFLVSFYNNEISEKSEIFDDQFSVERPDGSNFTLKIRSTKLEDSAMYFCASSPRVNQPQHFGDGTRLSIL.

V usage is TRBV6-5 and J usage is TRBJ1-1; D ambiguous. The CDR3 consists of 15 residues. Germline CDR1 reads MNHEY; CDR2 reads SVGAGI. Trimming removed 7 bases at V and 1 base at J, with 16 bases between. The CDR3 DNA is TGTGCCAGCATCCCTTCGCCGGGTGGGAACACTGAAGCTTTCTTT. Translated, it gives CASIPSPGGNTEAFF.

V is TRBV6-5 and J is TRBJ1-2, with D tentatively TRBD1 (6 bases). V lost 6 bases and J 4 bases, leaving 12 bases between the germline ends. This CDR3 comprises 13 residues. Germline V gene data show CDR1 as MNHEY and CDR2 as SVGAGI. CDR3 residues: CASSDDRLYGYTF. As DNA, the CDR3 is TGTGCCAGCAGCGACGACAGGCTCTATGGCTACACCTTC.

Of note for this clone: This sample also contains other DNA sequences that code for the same CDR3. This chain connects TRBV6-4 to TRBJ1-1; a weak D match, TRBD1 (6 bases). V was pared by 3 bases and J by 1 base, with 15 bases between. Germline assignment: CDR1 MRHNA and CDR2 SNTAGT. The CDR3 spans 16 residues. CDR3 region: CASSDKYRDPNTEAFF. CDR3 DNA: TGTGCCAGCAGTGATAAGTACAGGGATCCGAACACTGAAGCTTTCTTT.

The CDR3 loop reads CASSKTGLGQPQHF. In DNA, the CDR3 is TGTGCCAGTAGTAAAACAGGGCTGGGGCAGCCCCAGCATTTT. The chain has TRBV19 and TRBJ1-5; D is possibly TRBD1 (6 bases). Trimming pared 4 bases from V and 7 bases from J, leaving 14 bases between. This CDR3 has 14 residues. CDR1 and CDR2 from the germline V gene are LNHDA and SQIVND (reference sequence).

This clone turned up a few times. In the same sample, other DNA sequences code for this CDR3. The V and J genes are TRBV4-1 and TRBJ2-5; D gene unclear. V was cut by 4 bases and J by 1 base, with 10 bases left in between. CDR3 length: 14 amino acids. Germline V lookup: CDR1 MGHRA, CDR2 YSYEKL. CDR3 sequence: CASSLTTGQETQYF. CDR3 DNA: TGCGCCAGCAGCCTCACGACTGGCCAAGAGACCCAGTACTTC.

V gene TRBV19 combines with J gene TRBJ2-5, with 9 bases aligning to TRBD2. Germline-derived CDR1 and CDR2 are LNHDA and SQIVND (reference sequence). This CDR3 has 14 residues. The ends lost 6 bases at V and 5 bases at J; junction bases unmatched: 7. The CDR3 spells CASRDSGGLETQYF. Written as DNA, the CDR3 is TGTGCCAGTAGAGACAGCGGGGGGCTGGAGACCCAGTACTTC.

The genes are TRBV6-6 and TRBJ2-4; TRBD1 agrees at 10 bases. Germline V lookup: CDR1 MNHNY, CDR2 SVGAGI (reference sequence). Germline trimming cut 2 bases from V and 8 bases from J; bases unmatched to any gene: 3. CDR3 length: 14 amino acids. CDR3 nucleotide sequence: TGTGCCAGCAGTTACCCAGGGACAGGGGACATTCAGTACTTC. As protein: CASSYPGTGDIQYF.

In this sample, this clone turned up once. V usage is TRBV5-1 and J usage is TRBJ1-2, with TRBD1 matching over 7 bases. J gave up 1 base and V 4 bases, and 10 bases lay outside the gene matches. CDR1 is SGHRS and CDR2 is YFSETQ in the germline V gene. The CDR3 contains 16 residues. The CDR3 reads CASSSFPDRVNYGYTF. CDR3 DNA sequence: TGCGCCAGCAGCAGTTTCCCCGACAGGGTTAACTATGGCTACACCTTC.

The genes are TRBV12-5 and TRBJ2-7, with 12 bases fitting TRBD1. CDR1 LGHNT and CDR2 FRNRAP come from the germline V gene. The CDR3 is 18 residues long. V lost 0 bases, J lost 5 bases, and 11 bases stayed unmatched. The chain's CDR3 is CASGLVYSRGTGGNEQYF. The CDR3 DNA reads TGTGCTAGTGGTTTGGTATATTCTCGGGGGACAGGGGGCAACGAGCAGTACTTC.

The chain employs TRBV9 and TRBJ2-1, with a possible D match to TRBD2 (6 bases). Germline lookup yields CDR1 SGDLS and CDR2 YYNGEE. The ends were cut back, 3 bases at V and 0 bases at J, with 10 bases in the middle. The length of the CDR3 is 15 residues. This CDR3 is CASSAGTASYNEQFF. CDR3 coding DNA: TGTGCCAGCAGCGCCGGGACTGCCTCCTACAATGAGCAGTTCTTC.

The chain carries TRBV9 and TRBJ1-4; TRBD1 might be the D (6 bases). The V gene lost 3 bases and the J gene lost 8 bases, with 14 bases spanning the gap. The CDR3 covers 14 residues. The germline CDR1 and CDR2 sequences are SGDLS and YYNGEE. The CDR3 DNA sequence: TGTGCCAGCAGCGGGACAGCTCAAGGCGAAAAACTGTTTTTT. Translating it yields CASSGTAQGEKLFF.

The chain recombines TRBV10-3 with TRBJ1-3; D not resolved. The germline V gene has CDR1 ENHRY and CDR2 SYGVKD. This CDR3 spans 16 amino acids. V was clipped by 2 bases and J by 4 bases, with 15 bases between them. CDR3 sequence: CAISEPGREGGNTIYF. The CDR3 DNA sequence: TGTGCCATCAGTGAGCCGGGAAGGGAGGGAGGAAACACCATATATTTT.

The chain carries TRBV18 and TRBJ2-7; the D gene is possibly TRBD2 (6 bases). CDR1 is KGHSH and CDR2 is LQKENI in the germline V gene. The CDR3 is made up of 16 amino acids. V gave up 2 bases and J gave up 9 bases, with 23 bases separating them. The CDR3 DNA sequence: TGTGCCAGCTCACCAGGATCCGGGACTTCGAACCAACGGCAGTACTTC. Translated: CASSPGSGTSNQRQYF.

The chain links TRBV9 to TRBJ1-2, with 9 positions matching TRBD1. CDR3 length equals 13 residues. Looked up from germline, CDR1 is SGDLS and CDR2 is YYNGEE. Losses at the gene ends were 4 bases for V and 5 bases for J; bases not matched to a gene: 3. The CDR3: CASSHDRGYGYTF. The CDR3 DNA reads as TGTGCCAGCAGCCACGACAGGGGGTATGGCTACACCTTC.

CDR3 protein: CASSLEGQHRDNEQFF. The CDR3 DNA reads TGCGCCAGCAGCCTAGAAGGACAGCATAGGGACAATGAGCAGTTCTTC. This sequence joins TRBV5-1 and TRBJ2-1; a weak D match, TRBD1 (6 bases). This CDR3 is 16 amino acids long. The germline CDR1 and CDR2 sequences are SGHRS and YFSETQ. V was pared by 4 bases and J by 5 bases, with 19 bases between.

J is TRBJ2-7 and V is TRBV7-2; D uncertain. The CDR3 loop spans 13 amino acids. The V gene lost 1 base and the J gene lost 4 bases, with 8 bases spanning the gap. Per germline, CDR1 SGHTA and CDR2 FQGNSA. DNA of the CDR3: TGTGCCAGCAGCTTAGTACGGGTATACGAGCAGTACTTC. Its protein is CASSLVRVYEQYF. Full variable domain (outside the CDR3, taken from reference TRBV7-2 and TRBJ2-7): GAGVSQSPSNKVTEKGKDVELRCDPISGHTALYWYRQSLGQGLEFLIYFQGNSAPDKSGLPSDRFSAERTGGSVSTLTIQRTQQEDSAVYLCASSLVRVYEQYFGPGTRLTVT.

This chain joins TRBV4-1 and TRBJ1-1; tentatively, D is TRBD1 (6 bases). There are 17 residues in the CDR3. Germline CDR1 reads MGHRA; CDR2 reads YSYEKL. Between the trimmed V and J ends, which lost 3 bases and 1 base, there was a span of 18 bases. The DNA for the CDR3 is TGCGCCAGCAGCCATCCTATAACAGGGACAACGAACACTGAAGCTTTCTTT. Protein product: CASSHPITGTTNTEAFF.

As for this clone: One end of the junction does not line up with germline, which may come from a read error. The gene calls are TRBV7-9 and TRBJ1-2, with no clear D. The CDR3 runs to 13 residues. The germline CDR1 and CDR2 sequences are SEHNR and FQNEAQ (reference sequence). The CDR3 loop is CSSSLSPGDGYTF. CDR3 coding DNA: TGTTCCAGCAGCTTGTCACCAGGCGATGGCTACACCTTC.